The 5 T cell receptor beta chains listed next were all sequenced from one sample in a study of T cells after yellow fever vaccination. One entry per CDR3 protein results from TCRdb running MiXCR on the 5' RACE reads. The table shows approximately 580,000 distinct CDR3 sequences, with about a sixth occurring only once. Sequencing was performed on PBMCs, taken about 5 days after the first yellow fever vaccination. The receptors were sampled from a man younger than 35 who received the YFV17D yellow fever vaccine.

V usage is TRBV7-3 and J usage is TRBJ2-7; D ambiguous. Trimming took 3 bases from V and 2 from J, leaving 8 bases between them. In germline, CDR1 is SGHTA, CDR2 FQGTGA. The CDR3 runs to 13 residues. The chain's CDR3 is CASSLWSTYEQYV. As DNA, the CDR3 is TGTGCCAGCAGCTTGTGGAGTACCTACGAGCAGTACGTC.

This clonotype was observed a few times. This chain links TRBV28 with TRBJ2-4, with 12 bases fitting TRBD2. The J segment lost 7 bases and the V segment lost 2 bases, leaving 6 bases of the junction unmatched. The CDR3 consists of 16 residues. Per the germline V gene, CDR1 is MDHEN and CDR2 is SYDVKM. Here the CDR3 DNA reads TGTGCCAGCAGTTTACCGACCGGGACTAGCGGGAACATTCAGTACTTC. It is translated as CASSLPTGTSGNIQYF.

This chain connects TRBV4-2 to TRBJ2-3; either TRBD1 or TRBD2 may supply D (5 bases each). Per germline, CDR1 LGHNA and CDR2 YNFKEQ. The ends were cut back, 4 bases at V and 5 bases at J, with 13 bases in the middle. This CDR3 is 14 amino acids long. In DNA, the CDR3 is TGTGCCAGCAGCCTCGAGGGGATAGAAGATACGCAGTATTTT. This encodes CASSLEGIEDTQYF.

The CDR3 sequence is CASSPTGLAGPLNRQETQYF. As DNA, the CDR3 is TGCGCCAGCAGCCCCACGGGACTAGCGGGGCCCTTGAACCGGCAAGAGACCCAGTACTTC. The gene calls are TRBV5-1 and TRBJ2-5; 13 bases align to TRBD2. Germline lookup yields CDR1 SGHRS and CDR2 YFSETQ. With V trimmed by 4 bases and J by 2 bases, 17 bases remained unmatched. There are 20 residues in the CDR3.

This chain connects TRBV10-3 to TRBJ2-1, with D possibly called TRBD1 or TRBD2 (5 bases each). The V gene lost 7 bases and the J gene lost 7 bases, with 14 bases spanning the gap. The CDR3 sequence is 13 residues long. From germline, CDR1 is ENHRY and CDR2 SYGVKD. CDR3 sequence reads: CAITGRNGNEQFF. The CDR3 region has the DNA TGTGCCATCACAGGGAGAAATGGGAATGAGCAGTTCTTC.